This T cell receptor (beta chain) stems from a study of early T cells in non-severe SARS-CoV-2 infection. For the study at large: Investigators sequenced bulk RNA drawn from unsorted whole blood, and chains remained unpaired.

The TCR library protocol was used to attach unique molecular identifiers. These identifiers were attached to individual cDNA molecules. TCRdb reprocessed the 5' RACE reads via MiXCR and lists one record per CDR3 protein. The top ten clones hold less than 6% of a sample with nearly 30,000 distinct CDR3 sequences, 5.7% of them seen once. The table lists this clonotype with many counts. No antigen is known for it. General study findings and limits: Clonotype matching in VDJdb favored anti-spike CD8 responses and did not capture private and CD4 specificities.

Sequenced sample: whole blood. The receptor's source is an adult who was a healthcare worker with PCR-confirmed SARS-CoV-2 infection or an uninfected control (not recorded which).

CDR3 region: CASSFGDRAPYEQYF. CDR3 in DNA: TGTGCCAGCAGTTTCGGGGACAGGGCACCCTACGAGCAGTACTTC. V gene TRBV12-3 or TRBV12-4 combines with J gene TRBJ2-7; 9 positions match TRBD1. V shed 3 bases and J 2 bases; nucleotides not matched to a gene: 5. The CDR3 is made up of 15 amino acids.